Each of the 27 T cell receptor beta chains below was sequenced from the same sample in a study of human T cells and chemical hapten exposure. Time point denoted: patch test 3, about 24 weeks after DPC sensitization. Described treatment: therapeutic diphenylcyclopropenone sensitization with weekly scalp DPC. MiXCR was run by TCRdb on the RACE reads, yielding one entry per CDR3 protein. Counted here are 190,000 or so distinct CDR3 sequences, about 22% occurring once; the ten biggest clones make up 2.5%. The starting material was whole blood, obtained in connection with sensitization to the hapten diphenylcyclopropenone (DPC). The receptors derive from a woman aged 40 to 49 with alopecia areata. Some clones in this sample may be carry-over from other donors' samples.

This sequence joins TRBV10-2 and TRBJ2-2; 9 bases align to TRBD2. After removal of 6 bases from V and 5 bases from J, the junction contained 7 bases not matched to a gene. This CDR3 has 15 amino acids. Germline CDR1 is WSHSY and CDR2 is SAAADI. This chain's CDR3 is CASRSKREETGELFF. In DNA, the CDR3 is TGCGCCAGCAGATCGAAGCGGGAGGAAACCGGGGAGCTGTTTTTT.

This clonotype was found a few times. This sequence joins TRBV6-1 and TRBJ2-1; D call uncertain. The germline V gene has CDR1 MNHNS and CDR2 SASEGT. The CDR3 is 15 residues long. Between the trimmed V and J ends, which lost 2 bases and 0 bases, there was a span of 8 bases. In DNA form, the CDR3 reads TGTGCCAGCAGTGAAAGCTGGGCCTCCTACAATGAGCAGTTCTTC. Translating gives CASSESWASYNEQFF.

The rearrangement uses TRBV12-3 or TRBV12-4 and TRBJ1-5; perhaps TRBD1 as D (6 bases). The CDR3 loop spans 12 amino acids. The germline V and J ends were trimmed by 6 bases and 7 bases, with 10 bases remaining between them. The CDR3 protein is CASRIQGQPQHF. CDR3 DNA sequence: TGTGCCAGCAGAATACAGGGCCAGCCCCAGCATTTT.

The genes are TRBV11-1 and TRBJ2-5; D uncertain. This CDR3 region has 13 residues. The germline V gene has CDR1 SGHAT and CDR2 FQDESV (reference sequence). The germline V and J ends were trimmed by 4 bases and 1 base, with 7 bases remaining between them. The CDR3 nucleotides read TGTGCCAGCAGCTATAACCCCCAAGAGACCCAGTACTTC. This sequence encodes CASSYNPQETQYF.

In this sample, this clonotype turned up a few times. The V call is TRBV29-1, the J call TRBJ1-1; TRBD1 matches 8 bases. The CDR3 spans 14 residues. Per germline, CDR1 SQVTM and CDR2 ANQGSEA. J lost 4 bases, V lost 6 bases, and 10 bases had no gene match. Here the CDR3 DNA reads TGCAGCGTACCCCAGGGGGCAGGGGGCACTGAAGCTTTCTTT. Translating it yields CSVPQGAGGTEAFF.

The DNA of the CDR3 is TGTGCCAGCAGCCGTACTAGCGGCCAAGAGACCCAGTACTTC. This gives the protein CASSRTSGQETQYF. The chain has TRBV7-2 and TRBJ2-5; 8 bases are shared with TRBD2. V gave up 5 bases and J gave up 1 base; unmatched junction bases: 3. The CDR3 is made up of 14 amino acids. In germline, CDR1 is SGHTA, CDR2 FQGNSA.

This chain connects TRBV12-3 or TRBV12-4 to TRBJ1-1; 11 bases match TRBD1. This CDR3 contains 15 residues. Unmatched junction bases numbered 10, after V lost 6 bases and J lost 7 bases. The CDR3 loop reads CASSPTRDRGSEAFF. As DNA, the CDR3 is TGTGCCAGCAGCCCCACCCGGGACAGGGGGAGTGAAGCTTTCTTT.

CDR3 sequence reads: CASSVGGLGGGPGETQYF. The CDR3 region has the DNA TGTGCCAGCAGCGTAGGAGGTCTGGGGGGAGGGCCGGGAGAGACCCAGTACTTC. V gene TRBV9 combines with J gene TRBJ2-5, with 7 bases lining up with TRBD2. The CDR3 sequence is 18 residues long. The germline V gene has CDR1 SGDLS and CDR2 YYNGEE. Losses at the gene ends were 0 bases for V and 4 bases for J; bases not matched to a gene: 15.

The rearrangement joins TRBV20-1 to TRBJ2-7; 10 bases are a match to TRBD1. There are 16 residues in the CDR3. CDR1 and CDR2 from the germline V gene are DFQATT and SNEGSKA (reference sequence). V gave up 5 bases and J gave up 0 bases; unmatched junction bases: 10. The CDR3 reads CSAPGTGVSFSYEQYF. DNA of the CDR3: TGCAGTGCTCCAGGGACAGGGGTTTCCTTCTCCTACGAGCAGTACTTC.

The chain combines TRBV10-3 with TRBJ1-6; tentatively, D is TRBD1 (6 bases). The CDR3 has 15 residues. CDR1 is ENHRY, CDR2 SYGVKD, per germline. The V gene lost 6 bases and the J gene lost 9 bases, with 18 bases spanning the gap. The CDR3: CAISEQKQGGSPLHF. As DNA, the CDR3 is TGTGCCATCAGCGAACAGAAACAGGGTGGTTCACCCCTCCACTTT.

This clonotype was detected only a few times. J is TRBJ1-6 and V is TRBV5-6; D is unresolved. V was shortened by 4 bases and J by 0 bases, with 14 bases between the two germline ends. The CDR3 loop spans 17 amino acids. Germline CDR1 reads SGHDT; CDR2 reads YYEEEE. For the CDR3, the DNA is TGTGCCAGCAGCCCTGCTCTGGAGCTCTCCTATAATTCACCCCTCCACTTT. It codes for CASSPALELSYNSPLHF. Using reference TRBV5-6 and TRBJ1-6 for the parts outside the CDR3, the full variable domain is DAGVTQSPTHLIKTRGQQVTLRCSPKSGHDTVSWYQQALGQGPQFIFQYYEEEERQRGNFPDRFSGHQFPNYSSELNVNALLLGDSALYLCASSPALELSYNSPLHFGNGTRLTVT.

In its sample, this clonotype was seen once. The V and J genes are TRBV6-6 and TRBJ2-2; D may be TRBD2 (6 bases). CDR1 is MNHNY and CDR2 is SVGAGI in the germline V gene (reference sequence). The CDR3 covers 13 residues. The V end lost 8 bases, the J end lost 1 base, and 8 bases lay between the germline ends. The CDR3 loop reads CASPGRNTGELFF. For the CDR3, the DNA is TGTGCCAGCCCCGGGAGGAACACCGGGGAGCTGTTTTTT.

V usage is TRBV28 and J usage is TRBJ2-1; D remains ambiguous. CDR1 is MDHEN, CDR2 SYDVKM, per germline. The CDR3 loop spans 15 amino acids. Trimming pared 3 bases from V and 0 bases from J, leaving 9 bases between. DNA for the CDR3: TGTGCCAGCAGTTTTTGGCAGAGCTCCTACAATGAGCAGTTCTTC. It specifies CASSFWQSSYNEQFF.

V is TRBV5-1 and J is TRBJ2-1; D remains ambiguous. The CDR3 extends over 16 amino acids. Per the germline V gene, CDR1 is SGHRS and CDR2 is YFSETQ. With 1 base removed from V and 0 bases from J, the gap between germline ends came to 11 bases. The CDR3 DNA follows: TGCGCCAGCAGCTTGAATCGCGTAGGCTCCTACAATGAGCAGTTCTTC. It encodes CASSLNRVGSYNEQFF. The variable domain in full, completed from reference TRBV5-1 and TRBJ2-1, reads KAGVTQTPRYLIKTRGQQVTLSCSPISGHRSVSWYQQTPGQGLQFLFEYFSETQRNKGNFPGRFSGRQFSNSRSEMNVSTLELGDSALYLCASSLNRVGSYNEQFFGPGTRLTVL.

The rearrangement uses TRBV27 and TRBJ1-2; the match to TRBD1 covers 8 bases. Looked up from germline, CDR1 is MNHEY and CDR2 is SMNVEV (reference sequence). The CDR3 has 13 residues. Trimming took 6 bases from V and 8 from J; bases not matched to a gene: 8. CDR3: CASRDDRGWGYTF. The DNA for the CDR3 is TGTGCCAGCAGAGATGACAGGGGTTGGGGCTACACCTTC.

In this sample, this clonotype turned up a few times. This chain uses TRBV28 with TRBJ2-5; TRBD1 matches 11 bases. The trim removed 6 bases at V and 4 bases at J, leaving 7 bases unmatched. The germline V gene encodes CDR1 MDHEN and CDR2 SYDVKM. The CDR3 is 15 amino acids. The DNA of the CDR3 is TGTGCCAGCAGGGGGACAGGGGGTGGTCGAGAGACCCAGTACTTC. Its protein product is CASRGTGGGRETQYF.

This clonotype has a single count. The chain combines TRBV6-1 with TRBJ1-2; 9 bases match TRBD1. Trimming removed 9 bases from V and 8 bases from J; junction bases left unmatched: 13. The CDR3 has 14 amino acids. Looked up from germline, CDR1 is MNHNS and CDR2 is SASEGT. CDR3 amino acids: CASRESGTGRGYTF. The DNA of the CDR3 is TGTGCCAGTAGGGAATCCGGGACAGGGAGAGGCTACACCTTC.

The V call is TRBV5-1, the J call TRBJ2-2; D may be TRBD1 (6 bases). The CDR3 is 14 amino acids. Germline CDR1 is SGHRS and CDR2 is YFSETQ. V shed 3 bases and J shed 6 bases, with 12 bases lying between them. The CDR3 nucleotides read TGCGCCAGCAGCTCTGGGGGCGCCGCCGGGGAGCTGTTTTTT. It encodes CASSSGGAAGELFF.

CDR3 coding DNA: TGCAAGCGACCAACCCCCGACAGGCTTAATGAAAAACTGTTTTTT. It translates to CKRPTPDRLNEKLFF. This sequence joins TRBV20-1 and TRBJ1-4; weak D call: TRBD1 (6 bases). Per germline, CDR1 DFQATT and CDR2 SNEGSKA (reference sequence). The CDR3 contains 15 residues.

The V gene is TRBV28, the J gene TRBJ2-3, with 9 bases aligning to TRBD1. The ends lost 7 bases at V and 5 bases at J; junction bases unmatched: 10. Germline V gene sequence: CDR1 MDHEN, CDR2 SYDVKM. The CDR3 covers 15 residues. The CDR3 loop is CASTGDRGSRDTQYF. CDR3 coding DNA: TGTGCCAGCACCGGAGACAGGGGGTCGCGAGATACGCAGTATTTT.

This clonotype showed up just a few times. The V gene is TRBV20-1, the J gene TRBJ2-4; D not certain. The germline V and J ends were trimmed by 6 bases and 8 bases, with 11 bases remaining between them. The CDR3 consists of 11 residues. Germline CDR1 and CDR2: DFQATT and SNEGSKA (reference sequence). For the CDR3, the DNA is TGCAGTGCCTGGCCGGTGGACATTCAGTACTTC. It codes for CSAWPVDIQYF.

This clonotype was seen a handful of times. This rearrangement joins TRBV7-3 to TRBJ2-2; a possible D gene is TRBD2 (5 bases). Germline V lookup: CDR1 SGHTA, CDR2 FQGTGA. The CDR3 extends over 15 amino acids. Trimming shortened V by 0 bases and J by 1 base, and 6 bases separated the two germline ends. CDR3 in DNA: TGTGCCAGCAGCTTAACGGGAGAGAACACCGGGGAGCTGTTTTTT. Its protein product is CASSLTGENTGELFF.

The chain uses TRBV28 and TRBJ2-3; 12 bases are a match to TRBD2. The CDR3 totals 17 residues. The germline CDR1 and CDR2 sequences are MDHEN and SYDVKM. V was pared by 1 base and J by 5 bases, with 7 bases of the junction left unmatched. CDR3 loop: CASSLSASGRERDTQYF. As DNA, the CDR3 is TGTGCCAGCAGTTTATCGGCTAGCGGGAGGGAGCGAGATACGCAGTATTTT.

This clonotype was detected a few times. This sequence joins TRBV6-2 or TRBV6-3 and TRBJ2-1, with D maybe TRBD2 (5 bases). The germline V gene encodes CDR1 MNHEY and CDR2 SVGEGT. V lost 8 bases and J 3 bases, leaving 14 bases between the germline ends. This CDR3 has 14 residues. CDR3 sequence: CASDSGLHYNEQFF. In nucleotides, the CDR3 is TGTGCCAGCGACTCCGGACTCCACTACAATGAGCAGTTCTTC.

There are a few counts of this clonotype. The chain employs TRBV20-1 and TRBJ2-5; D is possibly TRBD2 (6 bases). The CDR3 spans 13 residues. V lost 8 bases and J 1 base, leaving 14 bases between the germline ends. The V gene's germline CDR1 is DFQATT and CDR2 SNEGSKA (reference sequence). The CDR3 nucleotides are TGCAGTCATTTAGCGGTTCCCCAAGAGACCCAGTACTTC. This codes for CSHLAVPQETQYF.

This clonotype was detected a few times. The CDR3 nucleotides are TGTGCCAGCAGTATCCGGGACAGGGCCTACGAGCAGTACTTC. As protein: CASSIRDRAYEQYF. The chain links TRBV7-2 to TRBJ2-7; 9 bases line up with TRBD1. The CDR3 is 14 residues long. The J segment lost 2 bases and the V segment lost 6 bases, leaving 5 bases of the junction unmatched. CDR1 is SGHTA, CDR2 FQGNSA, per germline.

This clonotype was found many times. CDR3 sequence (DNA): TGCAGCGGGAAAGACAGGGGGACCTATGGCTACACCTTC. Amino acid sequence: CSGKDRGTYGYTF. The chain combines TRBV29-1 with TRBJ1-2; TRBD1 matches 9 bases. This CDR3 spans 13 amino acids. The junction had 7 bases not matched to a gene; V was cut back by 7 bases and J by 4 bases. Germline V gives CDR1 SQVTM, CDR2 ANQGSEA.